Sequencing of this T cell receptor (beta chain) was carried out in a study of T cell responses to AZD1222 COVID-19 vaccine. Profiling relied on immunoSEQ multiplex PCR, and the TCRdb table lists in-frame clones only, not all of them. The data hold about 130,000 clones, with about nine tenths observed a single time. V lost 6 bases, J lost 4 bases, and 20 bases lay in between. CDR1 and CDR2 (germline): GTSNPN, SVGIG (reference sequence). The CDR3 sequence is 15 residues long. General study points: With dominance at 160-218 and 743-854, vaccine-associated CD4 TCRs spanned spike. In a largely white British group with more females than males, clonal diversity was possibly underestimated.

Concerning this clone: Its antigen remains unknown.

The origin of this receptor is an adult in good health. Here the sequenced sample was peripheral blood, taken on day 0 of AZD1222 vaccination. The chain combines TRBV30 with TRBJ2-3; D call uncertain. Written as DNA, the CDR3 is TGTGCCTGTCTTTTTGGCAGATTAAACGCAGATACGCAGTATTTT. It specifies CACLFGRLNADTQYF.